A single sample is the source of the 27 T cell receptor beta chains below, sequenced in a study of cytomegalovirus exposure and HLA in healthy donors. The PCR was carried out with 60 Vbeta primers and 13 Jbeta primers. The method was immunoSEQ multiplex PCR; TCRdb's version includes in-frame clones alone and lacks a portion of them. Of over 65,000 clones listed, roughly 74% are singletons. Sequences were obtained from PBMCs. The receptors were gathered from a man in his forties or fifties in good health and CMV-seronegative.

J is TRBJ1-2 and V is TRBV19, with D uncertain. This CDR3 is built from 14 residues. V lost 6 bases and J lost 0, with 11 bases in between. The germline V gene has CDR1 LNHDA and CDR2 SQIVND (reference sequence). This CDR3 reads CASSLVGTNYGYTF. CDR3 nucleotides: TGTGCCAGTAGCCTCGTGGGCACTAACTATGGCTACACCTTC.

This clone was seen only a few times. This chain joins TRBV29-1 and TRBJ1-6; 8 bases are shared with TRBD1. This CDR3 region has 13 residues. Trimming removed 7 bases from V and 7 bases from J; junction bases left unmatched: 6. The germline V gene encodes CDR1 SQVTM and CDR2 ANQGSEA. The CDR3 bases are TGCAGCGCGAAGACAGGGGACAATTCACCCCTCCACTTT. This encodes CSAKTGDNSPLHF.

The chain joins TRBV5-4 to TRBJ2-5; D gene ambiguous. Germline-derived CDR1 and CDR2 are SGHNT and YYREEE (reference sequence). V shed 0 bases and J shed 3 bases, with 6 bases lying between them. This CDR3 contains 13 residues. This chain's CDR3 is CASSLVREETQYF. CDR3 bases: TGTGCCAGCAGCTTGGTTCGAGAAGAGACCCAGTACTTC.

V gene TRBV7-6 combines with J gene TRBJ2-2; D not certain. This CDR3 contains 13 residues. Germline V CDR1 and CDR2: SGHVS, FNYEAQ. V was trimmed by 5 bases and J by 6 bases, leaving 10 bases between them. CDR3 amino acids: CASSPINSGELFF. The CDR3 nucleotides read TGTGCCAGCAGCCCCATTAACTCCGGGGAGCTGTTTTTT. The complete variable domain, with remaining parts taken from reference TRBV7-6 and TRBJ2-2, reads GAGVSQSPRYKVTKRGQDVALRCDPISGHVSLYWYRQALGQGPEFLTYFNYEAQQDKSGLPNDRFSAERPEGSISTLTIQRTEQRDSAMYRCASSPINSGELFFGEGSRLTVL.

The chain is built from TRBV28 and TRBJ1-5, with 8 bases aligning to TRBD1. The CDR3 length is 15 residues. Germline V CDR1 and CDR2: MDHEN, SYDVKM. Losses at the gene ends were 6 bases for V and 4 bases for J; bases not matched to a gene: 8. In DNA form, the CDR3 reads TGTGCCAGCAGCACCGGACAGGGCATAAATCAGCCCCAGCATTTT. It codes for CASSTGQGINQPQHF.

The rearrangement joins TRBV5-1 to TRBJ1-1, with a possible D match to TRBD1 (5 bases). Germline assignment: CDR1 SGHRS and CDR2 YFSETQ. V gave up 4 bases and J gave up 5 bases, with 15 bases separating them. There are 14 residues in the CDR3. CDR3 DNA sequence: TGCGCCAGCAGCACCGGGACTATGGGAACTGAAGCTTTCTTT. As protein: CASSTGTMGTEAFF.

The chain is built from TRBV6-5 and TRBJ2-5; 8 bases map to TRBD1. This CDR3 spans 15 amino acids. The germline V gene encodes CDR1 MNHEY and CDR2 SVGAGI. The ends lost 6 bases at V and 4 bases at J; junction bases unmatched: 10. CDR3 bases: TGTGCCAGCAGGCCCTTCAGGGGGCCGACAGAGACCCAGTACTTC. Protein: CASRPFRGPTETQYF.

This clone was counted many times. This rearrangement joins TRBV6-5 to TRBJ1-4, with D tentatively TRBD1 (6 bases). The V end was cut by 7 bases, the J end by 6 bases, with 15 bases between. The germline CDR1 and CDR2 sequences are MNHEY and SVGAGI. CDR3 length: 14 residues. The CDR3 DNA is TGTGCCAGCACCAAGAGACAGGCGGATGAAAAACTGTTTTTT. Its translation is CASTKRQADEKLFF.

The rearrangement uses TRBV6-5 and TRBJ1-1; TRBD1 matches 9 bases. CDR1 and CDR2 (germline): MNHEY, SVGAGI. The trim removed 7 bases at V and 6 bases at J, leaving 9 bases unmatched. The CDR3 is made up of 14 amino acids. CDR3 in amino acids: CASTKGDRVAEAFF. CDR3 bases: TGTGCCAGCACCAAGGGGGACAGGGTTGCTGAAGCTTTCTTT.

The CDR3 DNA reads TGCGCCAGCAGCGAGACCTCCTTCGCGGGGGTGAACACCGGGGAGCTGTTTTTT. Amino acid sequence: CASSETSFAGVNTGELFF. This chain connects TRBV10-2 to TRBJ2-2; 7 bases agree with TRBD2. Germline trimming cut 6 bases from V and 1 base from J; bases unmatched to any gene: 14. The CDR3 is 18 residues long. The germline CDR1 and CDR2 sequences are WSHSY and SAAADI.

CDR3 DNA sequence: TGTGCCAGCAGTCTAGCCGGGGACTTCTATGGCTACACCTTC. The encoded protein is CASSLAGDFYGYTF. The rearrangement joins TRBV7-9 to TRBJ1-2; a weak D match, TRBD1 (5 bases). Germline CDR1 reads SEHNR; CDR2 reads FQNEAQ (reference sequence). CDR3 size: 14 residues. Trimming took 6 bases from V and 4 from J, leaving 15 bases between them. The full variable domain, rest sourced from reference TRBV7-9 and TRBJ1-2, is DTGVSQNPRHKITKRGQNVTFRCDPISEHNRLYWYRQTLGQGPEFLTYFQNEAQLEKSRLLSDRFSAERPKGSFSTLEIQRTEQGDSAMYLCASSLAGDFYGYTFGSGTRLTVV.

The chain employs TRBV10-3 and TRBJ1-3; D is ambiguous. Per germline, CDR1 ENHRY and CDR2 SYGVKD. The CDR3 spans 11 residues. V was clipped by 11 bases and J by 2 bases, with 7 bases between them. In DNA, the CDR3 is TGTGCCGCGGGTACTGGAAACACCATATATTTT. As protein: CAAGTGNTIYF.

This clone was counted once. The V and J genes are TRBV30 and TRBJ2-5; a weak D match, TRBD1 (5 bases). The V gene lost 5 bases and the J gene lost 4 bases, with 14 bases spanning the gap. CDR1 and CDR2 from the germline V gene are GTSNPN and SVGIG (reference sequence). This CDR3 is built from 13 residues. CDR3 in DNA: TGTGCCTGGGGTACAGGATTCGGAGAGACCCAGTACTTC. As protein: CAWGTGFGETQYF.

The chain combines TRBV15 with TRBJ1-6, with TRBD1 identical over 9 bases. The CDR3 length is 19 residues. Trimming removed 0 bases from V and 10 bases from J; junction bases left unmatched: 16. Germline CDR1 is LNHNV and CDR2 is YYDKDF (reference sequence). The CDR3: CATSRERPGQGGIDSPLHF. The CDR3 bases are TGTGCCACCAGCAGAGAGAGGCCGGGACAGGGCGGTATAGACTCACCCCTCCACTTT.

V usage is TRBV5-1 and J usage is TRBJ2-7; TRBD2 agrees at 7 bases. V shed 3 bases and J 0 bases; nucleotides not matched to a gene: 12. CDR1 SGHRS and CDR2 YFSETQ come from the germline V gene. This CDR3 is built from 17 residues. In DNA form, the CDR3 reads TGCGCCAGCAGCTGGGAGGGAGTAGCGGCACACTCCTACGAGCAGTACTTC. Translated: CASSWEGVAAHSYEQYF. The complete variable domain, with remaining parts taken from reference TRBV5-1 and TRBJ2-7, reads KAGVTQTPRYLIKTRGQQVTLSCSPISGHRSVSWYQQTPGQGLQFLFEYFSETQRNKGNFPGRFSGRQFSNSRSEMNVSTLELGDSALYLCASSWEGVAAHSYEQYFGPGTRLTVT.

The V and J genes are TRBV20-1 and TRBJ2-4, with a possible D match to TRBD1 (6 bases). The V and J ends lost 5 bases and 8 bases respectively, with 10 bases between them. Germline CDR1 reads DFQATT; CDR2 reads SNEGSKA (reference sequence). The CDR3 sequence is 11 residues long. In DNA, the CDR3 is TGCAGTGCTGGGACAAGGGACATTCAGTACTTC. Its translation is CSAGTRDIQYF.

The sample holds one count of this clone. The chain joins TRBV10-1 to TRBJ1-3, with D maybe TRBD1 (6 bases). CDR1 is WNHNN and CDR2 is SYGVQD in the germline V gene (reference sequence). The V gene lost 4 bases and the J gene lost 0 bases, with 10 bases spanning the gap. The CDR3 totals 15 residues. DNA for the CDR3: TGCGCCAGCAGTGGACAGGCGAGCTCTGGAAACACCATATATTTT. Residues: CASSGQASSGNTIYF.

This CDR3 is CASSRTQGATNEKLFF. The CDR3 DNA follows: TGCGCCAGCAGCCGGACACAGGGGGCAACTAATGAAAAACTGTTTTTT. V and J are TRBV4-1 and TRBJ1-4; 8 nucleotides line up with TRBD1. Per the germline V gene, CDR1 is MGHRA and CDR2 is YSYEKL. The CDR3 is 16 residues long. The J segment lost 0 bases and the V segment lost 4 bases, leaving 4 bases of the junction unmatched.

V and J are TRBV2 and TRBJ2-7, with a tentative D call TRBD1 (5 bases). Per germline, CDR1 SNHLY and CDR2 FYNNEI. V was pared by 4 bases and J by 0 bases, with 10 bases between. The CDR3 is made up of 14 amino acids. In nucleotides, the CDR3 is TGTGCCAGCAGTGTGACAGCGAGCTCCTACGAGCAGTACTTC. Amino acid sequence: CASSVTASSYEQYF.

This rearrangement joins TRBV9 to TRBJ1-4; 8 nucleotides line up with TRBD1. Unmatched junction bases numbered 6, after V lost 6 bases and J lost 2 bases. The CDR3 consists of 15 residues. Germline V lookup: CDR1 SGDLS, CDR2 YYNGEE. This CDR3 is CASNRQGATNEKLFF. The CDR3 coding sequence is TGTGCCAGCAATCGCCAGGGGGCCACTAATGAAAAACTGTTTTTT.

V and J are TRBV30 and TRBJ2-1; 10 bases agree with TRBD1. The V and J ends lost 4 bases and 9 bases, in that order; junction bases with no gene match: 9. CDR3 length: 14 residues. Germline V gene data show CDR1 as GTSNPN and CDR2 as SVGIG (reference sequence). For the CDR3, the DNA is TGTGCCTGGATCCGGGACAGGGGTTTCGGTGAGCAGTTCTTC. It translates to CAWIRDRGFGEQFF.

The CDR3 spells CASSWGRTEAFF. CDR3 in DNA: TGTGCCAGTAGTTGGGGGAGGACTGAAGCTTTCTTT. This chain links TRBV19 with TRBJ1-1; possible D gene TRBD1, 5 bases. CDR1 and CDR2 (germline): LNHDA, SQIVND (reference sequence). V was clipped by 5 bases and J by 5 bases, with 9 bases between them. The CDR3 sequence is 12 residues long.

This clone was found a few times. This sequence joins TRBV6-1 and TRBJ1-5, with 7 positions matching TRBD1. The V and J ends lost 5 bases and 5 bases, in that order; junction bases with no gene match: 6. The CDR3 loop spans 14 amino acids. Germline CDR1 and CDR2: MNHNS and SASEGT. The CDR3 here is CASSLGQTDQPQHF. The CDR3 DNA is TGTGCCAGCAGTCTGGGACAGACGGATCAGCCCCAGCATTTT.

The chain is built from TRBV14 and TRBJ2-2; 11 positions match TRBD2. Germline lookup yields CDR1 SGHDN and CDR2 FVKESK. Trimming removed 4 bases from V and 5 bases from J; junction bases left unmatched: 3. This CDR3 is built from 15 residues. The CDR3: CASSRWTSGTGELFF. CDR3 DNA sequence: TGTGCCAGCAGCCGCTGGACTAGCGGGACCGGGGAGCTGTTTTTT.

The chain is built from TRBV30 and TRBJ2-4; D perhaps matches TRBD1 (6 bases). The CDR3 covers 14 residues. V shed 8 bases and J shed 0 bases, with 14 bases lying between them. The V gene's germline CDR1 is GTSNPN and CDR2 SVGIG (reference sequence). The CDR3: CAAQDSLAKNIQYF. DNA for the CDR3: TGTGCCGCCCAGGACAGTCTAGCCAAAAACATTCAGTACTTC.

The DNA for the CDR3 is TGCGCCAGCAGCCCGCTAGCGGGAGGCTTGAATGAGCAGTTCTTC. Its protein is CASSPLAGGLNEQFF. V and J are TRBV5-1 and TRBJ2-1; 11 nucleotides align to TRBD2. V dropped 4 bases and J dropped 7; count of bases not matched to a gene: 7. The CDR3 length is 15 residues. Germline CDR1 reads SGHRS; CDR2 reads YFSETQ.

The rearrangement joins TRBV19 to TRBJ2-2; 7 positions match TRBD2. The CDR3 has 14 residues. Losses at the gene ends were 5 bases for V and 5 bases for J; bases not matched to a gene: 5. CDR1 and CDR2 from the germline V gene are LNHDA and SQIVND (reference sequence). For the CDR3, the DNA is TGTGCCAGTAGTGGGTGGGAGGGGACCGGGGAGCTGTTTTTT. It translates to CASSGWEGTGELFF.